This note documents a single T cell receptor (beta chain) sequence. Its antigen is unknown. 13 Jbeta primers and 60 Vbeta primers were used for the PCR. Libraries were prepared by immunoSEQ multiplex PCR; TCRdb keeps only in-frame clonotypes and omits some of them. The data contain over 150,000 clones, approximately 76% of them singletons. This record comes from a study of cytomegalovirus exposure and HLA in healthy donors. General study points: In a later analysis, productive TCRs from donors in an Asian-associated ancestry cluster reportedly carried fewer N-insertions than the cohort mean. The likely origin of a cluster of highly shared sequence variants was a sequencing artifact.

The ends were cut back, 2 bases at V and 7 bases at J, with 14 bases in the middle. Germline V gives CDR1 LGHNA, CDR2 YSLEER. The CDR3 is 14 amino acids. The sequence derives from a man between 60 and 75 years old in good health and CMV-seronegative. V is TRBV4-3 and J is TRBJ1-2, with D unresolved. The sequenced material came from PBMCs. The CDR3 bases are TGCGCCAGCAGCCAATCATCGGGATCCAGTGGCTACACCTTC. This gives the protein CASSQSSGSSGYTF.